Listed below are T cell receptor beta chains from one sample, sequenced in a study of T cell responses to AZD1222 COVID-19 vaccine. Measured with immunoSEQ multiplex PCR; TCRdb has only the in-frame clones, and not every one. The repertoire has 90,000 to 150,000 clones, about nine tenths of them found once; the top ten carry 4.4%. Material: peripheral blood, obtained on day 0 of AZD1222 vaccination. These receptors all come from an adult in good health. Each CDR3 is given with its conserved first and last residue. D genes are given only for firm matches. Some rows have no size entry. The others give once, few or many, or a class for an expanded clone.

j_call v_call d_call clone_size cdr3_aa cdr3_nt
TRBJ2-7 TRBV4-1 NA NA CASSQETQTPGLFYEQYF TGCGCCAGCAGCCAAGAAACCCAAACACCGGGGCTATTCTACGAGCAGTACTTC
TRBJ1-2 TRBV15 TRBD1 NA CATSREITGTGDLIYGYTF TGTGCCACCAGCAGGGAAATCACTGGGACAGGGGACCTAATCTATGGCTACACCTTC
TRBJ2-7 TRBV7-8 TRBD1 NA CASSLRDRGMRAPREQYF TGTGCCAGCAGCTTACGGGACAGAGGGATGCGCGCCCCTCGGGAGCAGTACTTC
TRBJ1-2 TRBV5-6 NA once CASQRWGRGYGYTF TGTGCCAGCCAACGGTGGGGCAGGGGATATGGCTACACCTTC
TRBJ2-7 TRBV7-2 TRBD2 NA CASSLVGGTSYEQYF TGTGCCAGCAGCTTAGTCGGGGGGACGAGCTACGAGCAGTACTTC
TRBJ1-2 TRBV5-1 TRBD1 NA CASSLDPMDRGYGYTF TGCGCCAGCAGCTTGGATCCCATGGACAGGGGCTATGGCTACACCTTC
TRBJ1-5 TRBV6-5 NA NA CASSYSTNQPQHF TGTGCCAGCAGTTACTCCACGAATCAGCCCCAGCATTTT
TRBJ1-5 TRBV19 TRBD1 NA CASTPDMYRGDQPQHF TGTGCCAGTACTCCCGACATGTACAGGGGCGATCAGCCCCAGCATTTT
TRBJ2-7 TRBV27 NA few CASSLIGTGTSPYEQYF TGTGCCAGCAGTTTAATCGGGACCGGGACATCCCCCTACGAGCAGTACTTC
TRBJ1-3 TRBV3-1/TRBV3-2 NA NA CASSQDRGSGNTIYF TGTGCCAGCAGCCAAGACAGGGGTTCAGGAAACACCATATATTTT
TRBJ2-7 TRBV2 TRBD2 NA CASSENWALGGNSYEQYF TGTGCCAGCAGTGAAAATTGGGCCCTGGGAGGGAATTCCTACGAGCAGTACTTC
TRBJ1-4 TRBV2 NA NA CASSISGQGRKLFF TGTGCCAGCAGTATTTCAGGTCAGGGGAGAAAACTGTTTTTT
TRBJ2-1 TRBV25-1 TRBD1 NA CASQRQGAGEQFF TGTGCCAGCCAGCGACAGGGGGCGGGTGAGCAGTTCTTC
TRBJ1-5 TRBV4-1 NA NA CASNAGVGNQPQHF TGCGCCAGCAACGCAGGGGTGGGCAATCAGCCCCAGCATTTT
TRBJ1-1 TRBV10-1 NA NA CASSESGGGKAFF TGCGCCAGCAGTGAGTCGGGGGGAGGGAAAGCTTTCTTT
TRBJ2-5 TRBV7-8 NA NA CASSLPGQETQYF TGTGCCAGCAGCTTACCGGGCCAAGAGACCCAGTACTTC
TRBJ1-6 TRBV9 NA once CASSVGTDNSPLHF TGTGCCAGCAGCGTCGGGACTGACAATTCACCCCTCCACTTT